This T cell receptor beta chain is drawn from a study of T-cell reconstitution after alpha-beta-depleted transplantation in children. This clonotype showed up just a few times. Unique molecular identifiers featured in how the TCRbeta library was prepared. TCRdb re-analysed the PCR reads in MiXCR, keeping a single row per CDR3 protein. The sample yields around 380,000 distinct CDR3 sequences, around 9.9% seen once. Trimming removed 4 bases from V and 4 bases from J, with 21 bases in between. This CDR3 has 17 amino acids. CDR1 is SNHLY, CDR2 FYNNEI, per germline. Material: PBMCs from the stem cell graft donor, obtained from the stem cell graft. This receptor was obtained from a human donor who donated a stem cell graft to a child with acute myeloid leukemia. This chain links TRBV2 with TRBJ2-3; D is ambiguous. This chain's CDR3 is CASSGTLRGPDADTQYF. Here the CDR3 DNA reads TGTGCCAGCAGTGGCACGCTGCGTGGCCCCGACGCAGATACGCAGTATTTT. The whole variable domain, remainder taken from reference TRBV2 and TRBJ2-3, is EPEVTQTPSHQVTQMGQEVILRCVPISNHLYFYWYRQILGQKVEFLVSFYNNEISEKSEIFDDQFSVERPDGSNFTLKIRSTKLEDSAMYFCASSGTLRGPDADTQYFGPGTRLTVL.